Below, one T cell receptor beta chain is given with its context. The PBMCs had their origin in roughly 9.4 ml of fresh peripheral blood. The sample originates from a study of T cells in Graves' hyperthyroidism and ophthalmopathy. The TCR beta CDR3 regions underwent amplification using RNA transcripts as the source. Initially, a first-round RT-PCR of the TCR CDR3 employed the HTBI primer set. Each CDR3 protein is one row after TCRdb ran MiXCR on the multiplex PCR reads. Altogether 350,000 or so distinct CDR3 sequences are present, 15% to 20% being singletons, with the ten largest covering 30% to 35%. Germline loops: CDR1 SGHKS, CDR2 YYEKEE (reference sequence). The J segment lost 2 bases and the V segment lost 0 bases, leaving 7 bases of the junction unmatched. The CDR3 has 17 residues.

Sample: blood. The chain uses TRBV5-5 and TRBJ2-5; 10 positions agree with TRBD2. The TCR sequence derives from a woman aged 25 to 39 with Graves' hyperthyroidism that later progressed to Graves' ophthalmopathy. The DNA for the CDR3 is TGTGCCAGCAGCTTGGCGCTAGCGGGAGTAGGTCAAGAGACCCAGTACTTC. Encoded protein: CASSLALAGVGQETQYF. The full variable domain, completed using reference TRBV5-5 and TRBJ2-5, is DAGVTQSPTHLIKTRGQQVTLRCSPISGHKSVSWYQQVLGQGPQFIFQYYEKEERGRGNFPDRFSARQFPNYSSELNVNALLLGDSALYLCASSLALAGVGQETQYFGPGTRLLVL.